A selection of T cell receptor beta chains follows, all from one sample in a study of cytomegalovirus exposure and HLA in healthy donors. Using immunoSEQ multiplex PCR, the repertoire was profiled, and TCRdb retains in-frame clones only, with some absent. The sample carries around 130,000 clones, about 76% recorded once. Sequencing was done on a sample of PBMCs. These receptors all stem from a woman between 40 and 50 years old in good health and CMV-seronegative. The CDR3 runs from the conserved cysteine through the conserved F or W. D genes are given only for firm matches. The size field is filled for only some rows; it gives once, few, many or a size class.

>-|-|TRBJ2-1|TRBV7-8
CASSLESSYNEQFF
TGTGCCAGCAGCTTGGAGAGCTCCTACAATGAGCAGTTCTTC
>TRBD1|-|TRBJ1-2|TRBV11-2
CASSATGVYGYTF
TGTGCCAGCAGCGCTACAGGGGTCTATGGCTACACCTTC
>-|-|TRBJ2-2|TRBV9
CASSVAAGSWNTGELFF
TGTGCCAGCAGCGTAGCGGCGGGGAGCTGGAACACCGGGGAGCTGTTTTTT
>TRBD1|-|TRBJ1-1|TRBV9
CASSAGGRNTEAFF
TGTGCCAGCAGCGCAGGGGGCCGAAATACTGAAGCTTTCTTT
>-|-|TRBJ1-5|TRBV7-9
CASSLGSGEWDQPQHF
TGTGCCAGCAGCTTAGGGTCAGGGGAGTGGGATCAGCCCCAGCATTTT
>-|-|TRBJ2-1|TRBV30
CAWGKQVSLTNEQFF
TGTGCCTGGGGGAAACAGGTATCCCTTACCAATGAGCAGTTCTTC
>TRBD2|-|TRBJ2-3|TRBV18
CASSPTDGTTHTDTQYF
TGTGCCAGCTCACCAACGGACGGGACTACTCACACAGATACGCAGTATTTT
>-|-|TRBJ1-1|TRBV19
CASSIDLNTEAFF
TGTGCCAGTAGTATAGATCTCAACACTGAAGCTTTCTTT
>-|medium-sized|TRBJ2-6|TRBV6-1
CASSVEGGSGANVLTF
TGTGCCAGCAGTGTAGAAGGGGGCTCTGGGGCCAACGTCCTGACTTTC
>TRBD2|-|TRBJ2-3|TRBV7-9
CASSLFIGGLGTDTQYF
TGTGCCAGCAGCTTATTCATTGGCGGACTAGGGACAGATACGCAGTATTTT
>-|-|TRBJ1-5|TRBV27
CASSLSGGGMDQPQHF
TGTGCCAGCAGTTTATCGGGAGGGGGAATGGATCAGCCCCAGCATTTT
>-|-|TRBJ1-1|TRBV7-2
CASSLRWSTEAFF
TGTGCCAGCAGCTTAAGATGGAGCACTGAAGCTTTCTTT
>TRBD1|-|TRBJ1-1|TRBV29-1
CSVAGQVNTEAFF
TGCAGCGTCGCCGGACAGGTGAACACTGAAGCTTTCTTT
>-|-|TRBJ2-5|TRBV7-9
CASSPGFLMETQYF
TGTGCCAGCAGCCCCGGTTTTTTGATGGAGACCCAGTACTTC
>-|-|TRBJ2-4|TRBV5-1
CASSLPGDKNIQYF
TGCGCCAGCAGCTTACCCGGAGACAAAAACATTCAGTACTTC
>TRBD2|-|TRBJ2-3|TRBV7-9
CASSLPAGKDTQYF
TGTGCCAGCAGCTTACCAGCGGGGAAGGATACGCAGTATTTT
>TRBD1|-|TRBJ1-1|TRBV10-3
CAIRRGTGEAFF
TGTGCCATCAGGAGAGGGACAGGTGAAGCTTTCTTT
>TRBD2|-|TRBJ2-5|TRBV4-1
CASSALGTTQETQYF
TGCGCCAGCAGCGCTCTAGGGACTACGCAAGAGACCCAGTACTTC
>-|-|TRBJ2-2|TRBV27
CASSAGSGGELFF
TGTGCCAGCAGTGCGGGGTCCGGAGGGGAGCTGTTTTTT
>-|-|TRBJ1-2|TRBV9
CASSEPDRTDLNYGYTF
TGTGCCAGCAGCGAACCAGACAGGACAGACCTAAACTATGGCTACACCTTC
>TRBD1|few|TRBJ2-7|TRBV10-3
CATGQADEQYF
TGTGCCACCGGACAGGCGGACGAGCAGTACTTC
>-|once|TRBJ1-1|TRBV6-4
CASSVGAGLNTEAFF
TGTGCCAGCAGTGTGGGGGCAGGACTGAACACTGAAGCTTTCTTT
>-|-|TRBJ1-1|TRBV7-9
CASSHRTVEAFF
TGTGCCAGCAGCCACCGGACAGTTGAAGCTTTCTTT
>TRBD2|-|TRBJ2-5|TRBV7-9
CSSSLSSGGGQETQYF
TGTTCCAGCAGCTTAAGTAGCGGGGGGGGCCAAGAGACCCAGTACTTC
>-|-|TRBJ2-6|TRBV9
CASSLTGTPGSGANVLTF
TGTGCCAGCAGCTTAACCGGGACACCTGGCTCTGGGGCCAACGTCCTGACTTTC
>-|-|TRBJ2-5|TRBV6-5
CASSDGTGETQYF
TGTGCCAGCAGTGACGGGACTGGGGAGACCCAGTACTTC
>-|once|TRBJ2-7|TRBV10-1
CASSDKPPESSF
TGCGCCAGCAGTGACAAGCCACCCGAGTCATCATTC
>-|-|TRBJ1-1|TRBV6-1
CASSKQGWDTEAFF
TGTGCCAGCAGTAAACAGGGATGGGACACTGAAGCTTTCTTT
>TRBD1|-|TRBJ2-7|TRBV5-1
CASSNTGGDEQYF
TGCGCCAGCAGTAACACAGGGGGCGACGAGCAGTACTTC
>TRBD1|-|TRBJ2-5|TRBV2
CASQGEWETQYF
TGTGCCTCCCAGGGGGAGTGGGAGACCCAGTACTTC